The 7 T cell receptor beta chains below come from one sample, sequenced in a study of T-cell reconstitution after alpha-beta-depleted transplantation in children. The TCRbeta library incorporated unique molecular identifiers. In TCRdb, the PCR reads were re-called with MiXCR into one record per CDR3 protein. The sample records around 680,000 distinct CDR3 sequences, 16% being singletons. Specimen: PBMCs from the stem cell graft donor, collected from the stem cell graft. These receptors were obtained from a human donor who donated a stem cell graft to a child with acute myeloid leukemia.

The chain is built from TRBV30 and TRBJ2-2, with D perhaps TRBD2 (5 bases). In germline, CDR1 is GTSNPN, CDR2 SVGIG (reference sequence). The V end was cut by 6 bases, the J end by 8 bases, with 19 bases between. The CDR3 contains 14 residues. The CDR3 spells CACSGSGGYGELFF. The DNA of the CDR3 is TGTGCCTGTTCTGGCTCTGGAGGTTATGGGGAGCTGTTTTTT.

This clonotype was observed many times. The V and J genes are TRBV20-1 and TRBJ2-1; 7 bases fit TRBD2. With V trimmed by 6 bases and J by 3 bases, 2 bases remained unmatched. This CDR3 is built from 12 residues. The germline V gene has CDR1 DFQATT and CDR2 SNEGSKA (reference sequence). The CDR3 DNA reads as TGCAGTGCGCGGGGGAACTACAATGAGCAGTTCTTC. Translation: CSARGNYNEQFF.

Only a few counts were recorded for this clonotype. The chain is built from TRBV25-1 and TRBJ2-7; D possibly corresponds to TRBD1 (6 bases). V gave up 6 bases and J gave up 0 bases, with 15 bases separating them. Germline assignment: CDR1 MGHDK and CDR2 SYGVNS. This CDR3 is 15 amino acids long. The CDR3 is CASSVTGLSSYEQYF. The CDR3 nucleotides are TGTGCCAGCAGCGTGACAGGCCTGAGCTCCTACGAGCAGTACTTC.

This clonotype has ten or more counts. V gene TRBV27 combines with J gene TRBJ1-1; 7 positions agree with TRBD1. Germline CDR1 MNHEY, CDR2 SMNVEV (reference sequence). This CDR3 has 15 amino acids. V lost 4 bases and J lost 4; bases outside the gene matches: 9. CDR3 nucleotide sequence: TGTGCCAGCAGTTCCCCGACAGGGCAACGCACTGAAGCTTTCTTT. It yields the protein CASSSPTGQRTEAFF.

This chain uses TRBV7-9 with TRBJ1-1; TRBD1 agrees at 7 bases. This CDR3 contains 14 residues. With 3 bases clipped from V and 5 bases from J, the junction kept 6 bases outside the gene matches. Germline V lookup: CDR1 SEHNR, CDR2 FQNEAQ (reference sequence). The CDR3 bases are TGTGCCAGCAGCTTGGTGGGCAGGGGGACTGAAGCTTTCTTT. Translating gives CASSLVGRGTEAFF.

This CDR3 is CATGGGSVYEQYF. In DNA form, the CDR3 reads TGTGCCACTGGAGGGGGCTCGGTCTACGAGCAGTACTTC. The V gene is TRBV7-3, the J gene TRBJ2-7; possible D gene TRBD1, 7 bases. The CDR3 length is 13 residues. Trimming took 10 bases from V and 3 from J, leaving 16 bases between them. Germline CDR1 SGHTA, CDR2 FQGTGA.

The genes are TRBV18 and TRBJ2-7; no definite D call. The CDR3 consists of 16 residues. The V and J ends lost 3 bases and 0 bases respectively, with 15 bases between them. The germline CDR1 and CDR2 sequences are KGHSH and LQKENI. CDR3 loop: CASSPEQRLSSYEQYF. As DNA, the CDR3 is TGTGCCAGCTCACCTGAACAGAGGCTTAGCTCCTACGAGCAGTACTTC.